This record looks at one TCR beta chain sequence and its context. At one of its ends the junction is not consistent with the germline gene, which may arise from a read error. The CDR3 consists of 15 residues. Germline CDR1 is LGHDT and CDR2 is YNNKEL (reference sequence). Recruited during active infection, patients (from Seattle) were subsequently followed longitudinally. TCRdb's copy holds only in-frame clones and misses some; the assay was immunoSEQ multiplex PCR. The table shows about 480,000 clones, with about 89% occurring only once. The sample is drawn from a study of blood T cell repertoires in COVID-19.

The V gene is TRBV3-1 (or the pseudogene TRBV3-2), the J gene TRBJ2-6, with no clear D. The sample consisted of peripheral blood. The origin of this receptor is a woman aged 50 to 65 with COVID-19, enrolled during active disease. The CDR3 coding sequence is TGTGCCAGCACCCAAGACTCCTCTGGGGCCAACGTCCTGACTTTC. Protein product: CASTQDSSGANVLTF.